This T cell receptor (beta chain) was sequenced in a study of cytotoxic CD8 clonotypes in ibrutinib-treated CLL. Study information: For this cohort, patients were ten to twelve relapsed/refractory and some 15 treatment-naive, while 17 to 18 were IGHV unmutated.

Worth noting for this clone: The antigen is unknown.

Trimming took 2 bases from V and 6 from J, leaving 13 bases between them. Looked up from germline, CDR1 is KGHSH and CDR2 is LQKENI. The CDR3 length is 15 residues. Findings and caveats of the study: In comparison with age-matched healthy donors, baseline clonality was higher and tracked circulating CD8+ T-cell counts. Whereas clonality rose at ibrutinib response, it declined toward baseline at progression.

Assay used: immunoSEQ multiplex PCR; TCRdb lists only in-frame clones, some missing. The table includes 250,000 to 350,000 clones, around 77% detected once. Frozen-stored PBMCs produced about 2 micrograms of genomic DNA for TCR beta libraries. This clonotype was obtained from a human donor with chronic lymphocytic leukemia. This chain connects TRBV18 to TRBJ2-2; D perhaps matches TRBD1 (5 bases). The sample consisted of PBMCs, taken at disease progression, from a patient treated with ibrutinib. CDR3 protein: CASSPVRQSPGELFF. The CDR3 DNA reads as TGTGCCAGCTCACCAGTTCGACAGTCCCCCGGGGAGCTGTTTTTT.